Included here is one T cell receptor (beta chain) sequence, with context. What it binds is unknown. The PCR employed 60 Vbeta primers together with 13 Jbeta primers. Profiled with immunoSEQ multiplex PCR; TCRdb holds only in-frame clones, not every one. The sample table includes about 170,000 clones. This specimen belongs to a study of cytomegalovirus exposure and HLA in healthy donors. Donors were ostensibly healthy at sampling, although undocumented immune exposures were probable. General study results and limits: CMV serostatus was the only immune exposure information that was available. Three CMV-associated chains were confirmed in vitro to be specific for CMV antigens. Because they were indistinguishable, some V segments, including TRBV6-2 and TRBV6-3, were excluded.

The V gene lost 3 bases and the J gene lost 11 bases, with 18 bases spanning the gap. The length of the CDR3 is 13 residues. Per the germline V gene, CDR1 is SQVTM and CDR2 is ANQGSEA. The TCR sequence derives from a young woman in good health and CMV-seropositive. The sequenced sample was PBMCs. The chain has TRBV29-1 and TRBJ2-3; the D is unclear. The CDR3 spells CSVEKSNLPEQYF. The CDR3 DNA reads as TGCAGCGTTGAGAAGTCTAACCTCCCTGAGCAGTATTTT.